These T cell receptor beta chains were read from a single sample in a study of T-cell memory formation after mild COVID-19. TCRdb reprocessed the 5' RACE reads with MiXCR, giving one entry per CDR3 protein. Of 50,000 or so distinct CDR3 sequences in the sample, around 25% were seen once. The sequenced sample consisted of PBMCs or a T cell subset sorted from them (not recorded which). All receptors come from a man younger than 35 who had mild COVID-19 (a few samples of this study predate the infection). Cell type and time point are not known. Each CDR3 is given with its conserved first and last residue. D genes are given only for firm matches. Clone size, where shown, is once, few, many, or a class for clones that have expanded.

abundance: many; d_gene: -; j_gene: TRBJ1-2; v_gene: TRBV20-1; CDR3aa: CSARAGERPGYTF; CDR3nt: TGCAGTGCTAGAGCAGGGGAGCGTCCTGGCTACACCTTC
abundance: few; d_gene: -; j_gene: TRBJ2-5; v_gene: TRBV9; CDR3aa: CASSSWDGQETQYF; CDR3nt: TGTGCCAGCAGCTCATGGGACGGCCAAGAGACCCAGTACTTC
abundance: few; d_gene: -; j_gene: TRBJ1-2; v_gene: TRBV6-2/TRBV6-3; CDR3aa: CASSYGVRYGYTF; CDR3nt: TGTGCCAGCAGTTACGGGGTCCGCTATGGCTACACCTTC
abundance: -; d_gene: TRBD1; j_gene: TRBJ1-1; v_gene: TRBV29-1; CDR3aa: CSVRDRGTEAFF; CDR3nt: TGCAGCGTCCGGGACAGGGGCACTGAAGCTTTCTTT
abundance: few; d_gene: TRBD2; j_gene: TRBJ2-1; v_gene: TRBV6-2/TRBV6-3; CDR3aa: CASRLAGGGNEQFF; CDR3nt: TGTGCCAGCAGACTAGCGGGGGGAGGCAATGAGCAGTTCTTC
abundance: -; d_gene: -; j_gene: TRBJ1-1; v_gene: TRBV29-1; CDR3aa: CSVRGGRDFTEAFF; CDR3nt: TGCAGCGTTCGGGGGGGCAGGGATTTCACTGAAGCTTTCTTT
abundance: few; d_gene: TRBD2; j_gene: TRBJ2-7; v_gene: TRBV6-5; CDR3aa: CASSYSSMRGYSYEQYF; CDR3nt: TGTGCCAGCAGTTACTCTTCAATGCGGGGGTACTCCTACGAGCAGTACTTC
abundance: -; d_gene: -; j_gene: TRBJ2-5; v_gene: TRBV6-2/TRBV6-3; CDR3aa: CASSSPRESETQYF; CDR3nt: TGTGCCAGCAGTTCCCCTCGAGAGTCGGAGACCCAGTACTTC
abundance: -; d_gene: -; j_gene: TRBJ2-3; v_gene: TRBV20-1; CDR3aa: CSASSEGASDTQYF; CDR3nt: TGCAGTGCTAGCTCCGAAGGGGCTTCAGATACGCAGTATTTT
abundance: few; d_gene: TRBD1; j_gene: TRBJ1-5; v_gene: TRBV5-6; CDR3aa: CASSSGGDQPQHF; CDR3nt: TGTGCCAGCAGTTCAGGGGGCGATCAGCCCCAGCATTTT
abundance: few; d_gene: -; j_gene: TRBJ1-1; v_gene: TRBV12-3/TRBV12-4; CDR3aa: CASSLARARVWVRSMNTEAFF; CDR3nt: TGTGCCAGCAGTTTAGCTCGTGCCAGGGTTTGGGTCCGCTCGATGAACACTGAAGCTTTCTTT
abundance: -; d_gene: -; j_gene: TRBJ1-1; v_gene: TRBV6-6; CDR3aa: CASSYSEESNTEAFF; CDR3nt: TGTGCCAGCAGTTACTCGGAGGAATCTAACACTGAAGCTTTCTTT
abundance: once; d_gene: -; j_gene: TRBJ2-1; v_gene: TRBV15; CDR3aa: CATSRGTEVYNEQFF; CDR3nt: TGTGCCACCAGCAGAGGTACCGAAGTCTACAATGAGCAGTTCTTC
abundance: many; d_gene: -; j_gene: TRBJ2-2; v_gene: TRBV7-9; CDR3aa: CASSSLRRGSGELFF; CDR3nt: TGTGCCAGCAGCTCATTACGTAGGGGCTCCGGGGAGCTGTTTTTT
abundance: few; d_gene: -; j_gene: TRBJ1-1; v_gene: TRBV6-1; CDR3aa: CASRAEPQTEAFF; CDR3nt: TGTGCCAGCAGGGCGGAACCTCAGACTGAAGCTTTCTTT
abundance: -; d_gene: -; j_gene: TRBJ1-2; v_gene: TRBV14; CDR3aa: CASSRTGKGYGYTF; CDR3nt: TGTGCCAGCAGCCGCACAGGGAAAGGTTATGGCTACACCTTC
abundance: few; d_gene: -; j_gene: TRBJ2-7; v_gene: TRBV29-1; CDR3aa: CSVEDQTGSSYEQYF; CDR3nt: TGCAGCGTTGAAGATCAGACGGGATCCTCCTACGAGCAGTACTTC
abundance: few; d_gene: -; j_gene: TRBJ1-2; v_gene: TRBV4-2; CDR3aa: CASSQELRMGYTF; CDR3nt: TGTGCCAGCAGCCAAGAGCTAAGAATGGGCTACACCTTC
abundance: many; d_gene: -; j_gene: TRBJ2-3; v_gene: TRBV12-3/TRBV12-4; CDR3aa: CASSFGDPTDTQYF; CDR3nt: TGTGCCAGCAGTTTCGGAGATCCGACAGATACGCAGTATTTT
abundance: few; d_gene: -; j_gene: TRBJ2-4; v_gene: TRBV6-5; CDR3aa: CASSPGRGAGNIQYF; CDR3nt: TGTGCCAGCAGTCCGGGAAGGGGCGCGGGGAACATTCAGTACTTC
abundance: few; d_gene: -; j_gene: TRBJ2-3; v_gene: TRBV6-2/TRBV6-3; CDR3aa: CASSPSAGFTDTQYF; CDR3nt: TGTGCCAGCAGTCCCAGCGCAGGGTTCACAGATACGCAGTATTTT
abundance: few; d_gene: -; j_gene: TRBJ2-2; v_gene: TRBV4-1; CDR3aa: CASSEGTGELFF; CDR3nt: TGCGCCAGCAGCGAAGGCACCGGGGAGCTGTTTTTT
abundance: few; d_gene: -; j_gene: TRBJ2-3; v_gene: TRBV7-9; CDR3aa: CASSLVLGGSDTQYF; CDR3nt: TGTGCCAGCAGCTTAGTCCTGGGGGGCTCGGATACGCAGTATTTT
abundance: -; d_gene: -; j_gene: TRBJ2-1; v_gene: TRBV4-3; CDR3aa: CASSQERQVNNEQFF; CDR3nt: TGCGCCAGCAGCCAGGAGCGGCAGGTAAACAATGAGCAGTTCTTC
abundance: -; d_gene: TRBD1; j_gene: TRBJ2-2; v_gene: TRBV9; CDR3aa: CASSTTPRTGGNTGELFF; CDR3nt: TGTGCCAGCAGCACAACCCCCCGGACAGGAGGGAACACCGGGGAGCTGTTTTTT
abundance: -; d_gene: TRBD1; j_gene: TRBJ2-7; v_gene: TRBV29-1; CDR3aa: CSVEEGQGAPYEQYF; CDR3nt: TGCAGCGTTGAAGAGGGACAGGGGGCTCCCTACGAGCAGTACTTC
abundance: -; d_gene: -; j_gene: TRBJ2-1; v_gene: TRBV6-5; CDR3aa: CASWTVPNNEQFF; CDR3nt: TGTGCCAGTTGGACAGTGCCCAACAATGAGCAGTTCTTC
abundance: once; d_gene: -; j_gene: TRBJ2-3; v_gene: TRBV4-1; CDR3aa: CASSQLHGASTDTQYF; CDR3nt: TGCGCCAGCAGCCAACTCCACGGAGCTAGCACAGATACGCAGTATTTT
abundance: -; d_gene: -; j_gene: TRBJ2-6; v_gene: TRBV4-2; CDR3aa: CASSSSLLSGANVLTF; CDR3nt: TGTGCCAGCAGCTCTAGTTTATTATCTGGGGCCAACGTCCTGACTTTC
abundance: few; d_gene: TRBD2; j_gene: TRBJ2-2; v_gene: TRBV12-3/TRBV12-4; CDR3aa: CASNFLAGGRTGELFF; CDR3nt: TGTGCCAGCAACTTTCTAGCGGGGGGGCGCACCGGGGAGCTGTTTTTT
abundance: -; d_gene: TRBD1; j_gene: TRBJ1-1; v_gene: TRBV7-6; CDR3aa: CASSSGQYTEAFF; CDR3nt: TGTGCCAGCAGCTCGGGACAGTACACTGAAGCTTTCTTT
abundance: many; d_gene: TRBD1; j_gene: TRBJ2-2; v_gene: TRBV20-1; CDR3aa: CSAREGQDSGELFF; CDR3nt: TGCAGTGCTAGAGAAGGACAGGACAGCGGGGAGCTGTTTTTT
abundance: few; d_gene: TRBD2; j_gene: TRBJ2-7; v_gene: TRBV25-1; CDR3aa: CASSGGGGHEQYF; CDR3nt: TGTGCCAGCTCCGGGGGGGGAGGGCACGAGCAGTACTTC
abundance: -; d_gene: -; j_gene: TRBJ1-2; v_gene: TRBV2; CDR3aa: CASSESGVRYGYTF; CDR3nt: TGTGCCAGCAGTGAATCTGGGGTCCGGTATGGCTACACCTTC
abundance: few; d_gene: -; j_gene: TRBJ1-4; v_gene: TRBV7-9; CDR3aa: CASSSLDEKLFF; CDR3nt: TGTGCCAGCAGTTCCCTCGATGAAAAACTGTTTTTT
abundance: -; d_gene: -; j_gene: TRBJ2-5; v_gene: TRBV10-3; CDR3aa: CAISGEGETQYF; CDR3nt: TGTGCCATCAGTGGTGAGGGGGAGACCCAGTACTTC
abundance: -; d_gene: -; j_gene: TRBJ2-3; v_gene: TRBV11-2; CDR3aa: CASSLNRPKADTQYF; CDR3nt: TGTGCCAGCAGCTTAAACAGGCCTAAGGCGGATACGCAGTATTTT
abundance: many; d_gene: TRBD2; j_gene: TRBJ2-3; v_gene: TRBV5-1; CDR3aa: CASSFVSSGDTDTQYF; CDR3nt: TGCGCCAGCAGCTTTGTATCTAGCGGGGACACAGATACGCAGTATTTT
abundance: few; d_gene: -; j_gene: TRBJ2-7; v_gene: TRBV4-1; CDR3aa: CASSSQYRDKIYEQYF; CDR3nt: TGCGCCAGCAGCAGCCAATACCGGGACAAAATTTACGAGCAGTACTTC
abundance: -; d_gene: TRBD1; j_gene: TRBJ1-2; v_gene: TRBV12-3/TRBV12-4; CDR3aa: CASSLGQNYGYTF; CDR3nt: TGTGCCAGCAGTTTGGGACAGAACTATGGCTACACCTTC
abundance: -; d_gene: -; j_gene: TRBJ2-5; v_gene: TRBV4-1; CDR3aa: CASSQDPSWETQYF; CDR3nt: TGCGCCAGCAGCCAAGATCCTAGCTGGGAGACCCAGTACTTC
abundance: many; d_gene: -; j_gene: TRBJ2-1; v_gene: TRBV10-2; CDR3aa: CASSAGYVEQFF; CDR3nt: TGCGCCAGCAGTGCTGGTTATGTTGAGCAGTTCTTC
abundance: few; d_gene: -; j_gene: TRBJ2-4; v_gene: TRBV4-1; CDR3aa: CASSQEERVKNIQYF; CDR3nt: TGCGCCAGCAGCCAAGAAGAGAGGGTCAAAAACATTCAGTACTTC
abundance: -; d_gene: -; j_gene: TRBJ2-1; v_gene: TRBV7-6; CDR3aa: CASSLDAGNYNEQFF; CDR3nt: TGTGCCAGCAGCTTAGACGCGGGAAACTACAATGAGCAGTTCTTC
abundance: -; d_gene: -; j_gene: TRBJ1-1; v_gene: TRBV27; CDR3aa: CASSWGRANTEAFF; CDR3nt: TGTGCCAGCAGTTGGGGCAGGGCGAACACTGAAGCTTTCTTT
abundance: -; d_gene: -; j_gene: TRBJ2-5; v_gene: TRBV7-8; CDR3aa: CASSLEAGAGETQYF; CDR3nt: TGTGCCAGCAGCTTAGAGGCGGGGGCCGGGGAGACCCAGTACTTC